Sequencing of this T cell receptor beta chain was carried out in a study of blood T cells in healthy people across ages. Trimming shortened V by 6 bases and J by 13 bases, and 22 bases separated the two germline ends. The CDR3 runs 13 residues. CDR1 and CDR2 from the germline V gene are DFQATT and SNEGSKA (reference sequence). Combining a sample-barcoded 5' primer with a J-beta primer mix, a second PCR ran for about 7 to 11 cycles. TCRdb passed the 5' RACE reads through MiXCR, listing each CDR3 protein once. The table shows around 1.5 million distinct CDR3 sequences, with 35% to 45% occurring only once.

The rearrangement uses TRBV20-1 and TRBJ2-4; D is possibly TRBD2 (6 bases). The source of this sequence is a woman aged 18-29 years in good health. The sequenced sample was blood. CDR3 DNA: TGCAGTGCGGAGGGACCGGGTTCCTACAAGCAGTACTTC. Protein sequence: CSAEGPGSYKQYF.